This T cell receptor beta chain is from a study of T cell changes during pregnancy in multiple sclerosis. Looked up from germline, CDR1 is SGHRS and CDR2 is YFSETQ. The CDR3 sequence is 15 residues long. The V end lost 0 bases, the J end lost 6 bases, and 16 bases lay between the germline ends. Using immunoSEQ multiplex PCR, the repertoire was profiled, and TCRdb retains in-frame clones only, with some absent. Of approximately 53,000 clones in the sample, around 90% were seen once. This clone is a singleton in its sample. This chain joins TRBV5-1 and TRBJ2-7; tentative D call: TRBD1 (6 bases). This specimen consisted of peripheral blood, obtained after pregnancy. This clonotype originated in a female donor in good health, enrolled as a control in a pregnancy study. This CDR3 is CASSLGTERISEQYF. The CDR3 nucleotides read TGCGCCAGCAGCTTGGGGACAGAAAGAATCTCCGAGCAGTACTTC.